Presented here are 21 T cell receptor beta chains from one specimen sequenced in a study of T cell responses to AZD1222 COVID-19 vaccine. Repertoires were generated with immunoSEQ multiplex PCR, while TCRdb's copy carries only in-frame clones and drops some. The table includes 95,000 to 150,000 clones, roughly 88% detected once. Specimen: peripheral blood, collected on day 0 of AZD1222 vaccination. Receptors were obtained from an adult in good health.

This clone has a single count. The chain links TRBV5-1 to TRBJ1-4; maybe TRBD1 (6 bases). V dropped 0 bases and J dropped 8 bases, with 17 bases sitting between them. The CDR3 has 16 residues. Germline lookup yields CDR1 SGHRS and CDR2 YFSETQ. CDR3 bases: TGCGCCAGCAGCTTGGCCGGCCAGGGGAGGGGAGAAAAACTGTTTTTT. This gives the protein CASSLAGQGRGEKLFF.

V and J are TRBV5-1 and TRBJ1-5; 7 positions agree with TRBD1. There are 15 residues in the CDR3. Per the germline V gene, CDR1 is SGHRS and CDR2 is YFSETQ. The trim removed 0 bases at V and 5 bases at J, leaving 5 bases unmatched. DNA of the CDR3: TGCGCCAGCAGCTTGGGGCCAACAGGGGATCAGCCCCAGCATTTT. Protein: CASSLGPTGDQPQHF.

This chain joins TRBV5-1 and TRBJ1-3, with a possible D match to TRBD1 (6 bases). The germline CDR1 and CDR2 sequences are SGHRS and YFSETQ. The CDR3 is 16 amino acids. The V end lost 7 bases, the J end lost 0 bases, and 17 bases lay between the germline ends. Written as DNA, the CDR3 is TGCGCCAGCGCACAGGGAGTGGGGGACTCTGGAAACACCATATATTTT. This gives the protein CASAQGVGDSGNTIYF.

The CDR3 is CASSATGLGTEAFF. For the CDR3, the DNA is TGTGCCAGCAGTGCGACAGGACTGGGTACTGAAGCTTTCTTT. V and J are TRBV25-1 and TRBJ1-1; possible D gene TRBD1, 6 bases. The CDR3 consists of 14 residues. Germline V lookup: CDR1 MGHDK, CDR2 SYGVNS. The germline V and J ends were trimmed by 4 bases and 5 bases, with 14 bases remaining between them.

J is TRBJ2-2 and V is TRBV27, with D possibly matching TRBD1 (5 bases). Deletions cut 3 bases from V and 0 bases from J, with 8 bases between. The CDR3 has 15 residues. Germline CDR1 MNHEY, CDR2 SMNVEV (reference sequence). The CDR3: CASSFVRANTGELFF. The CDR3 nucleotides read TGTGCCAGCAGTTTTGTCAGGGCGAACACCGGGGAGCTGTTTTTT.

The V call is TRBV5-1, the J call TRBJ1-6, with TRBD1 matching over 7 bases. V lost 2 bases to trimming and J lost 1 base; unmatched junction nucleotides: 9. The CDR3 sequence is 18 residues long. Germline V gives CDR1 SGHRS, CDR2 YFSETQ. This CDR3 reads CASSFLDRSASYNSPLHF. The CDR3 DNA reads TGCGCCAGCAGCTTCCTGGACAGGTCAGCGTCCTATAATTCACCCCTCCACTTT.

The chain joins TRBV7-9 to TRBJ2-7, with TRBD2 matching 8 bases. J was trimmed by 5 bases and V by 5 bases; bases with no gene match: 5. CDR3 length: 13 residues. Germline V gene lookup returns CDR1 SEHNR and CDR2 FQNEAQ (reference sequence). The CDR3 sequence: CASSTGGVNEQYF. The CDR3 bases are TGTGCCAGCAGCACCGGGGGGGTCAACGAGCAGTACTTC.

This chain links TRBV7-9 with TRBJ1-3; 7 bases fit TRBD1. The trim removed 4 bases at V and 3 bases at J, leaving 3 bases unmatched. Germline V gives CDR1 SEHNR, CDR2 FQNEAQ (reference sequence). This CDR3 spans 14 amino acids. Here the CDR3 reads CASSSTGLGNTIYF. The CDR3 region has the DNA TGTGCCAGCAGCTCGACAGGGCTTGGAAACACCATATATTTT.

This rearrangement joins TRBV4-1 to TRBJ2-3; 10 nucleotides align to TRBD2. The V segment lost 4 bases and the J segment 3 bases; nucleotides outside the gene matches: 4. The CDR3 is 15 amino acids. Germline-derived CDR1 and CDR2 are MGHRA and YSYEKL. The CDR3 DNA reads TGCGCCAGCAGCCGTCTAGCGGGGGTTACAGATACGCAGTATTTT. Translation gives CASSRLAGVTDTQYF.

This clone occurred once. The junction differs from germline at one of its ends, possibly a read error. The chain carries TRBV19 and TRBJ1-1; 8 bases map to TRBD1. Germline V gene lookup returns CDR1 LNHDA and CDR2 SQIVND (reference sequence). CDR3 length: 14 amino acids. The CDR3 loop is CASTTTLFRGHRIF. CDR3 nucleotides: TGTGCCAGTACCACGACGCTATTCAGGGGGCATAGGATTTTT.

The V and J genes are TRBV7-8 and TRBJ2-7; D may be TRBD1 (6 bases). Germline assignment: CDR1 SGHVS and CDR2 FQNEAQ. Deletions cut 7 bases from V and 11 bases from J, with 15 bases between. The CDR3 has 11 amino acids. The CDR3 nucleotides read TGTGCCAGCACTCTTGGGACATCGAAGTACTTC. Protein product: CASTLGTSKYF.

This clone is labeled medium-sized (0.01 to 0.1%). The V and J genes are TRBV5-1 and TRBJ1-3; 11 bases map to TRBD1. Germline V gene sequence: CDR1 SGHRS, CDR2 YFSETQ. The CDR3 length is 17 residues. The J segment lost 3 bases and the V segment lost 0 bases, leaving 5 bases of the junction unmatched. The CDR3 DNA follows: TGCGCCAGCAGCTTGGAGGGGACAGGGGGTAATGGAAACACCATATATTTT. This codes for CASSLEGTGGNGNTIYF.

This chain connects TRBV10-1 to TRBJ2-5; 15 nucleotides match TRBD2. The junction had 8 bases not matched to a gene; V was cut back by 6 bases and J by 0 bases. This CDR3 has 18 residues. Looked up from germline, CDR1 is WNHNN and CDR2 is SYGVQD (reference sequence). The CDR3: CASSRSGTSGGHQETQYF. CDR3 nucleotide sequence: TGCGCCAGCAGCCGCTCCGGGACTAGCGGGGGGCACCAAGAGACCCAGTACTTC.

This clone was observed a few times. The J gene is TRBJ2-7, the V gene TRBV7-9; D might be TRBD1 (6 bases). CDR1 is SEHNR, CDR2 FQNEAQ, per germline (reference sequence). CDR3 length equals 15 residues. V lost 5 bases and J lost 4, with 18 bases in between. The CDR3 coding sequence is TGTGCCAGCAGCCCCCCGAGGGGTACAGGGTACGAGCAGTACTTC. This sequence encodes CASSPPRGTGYEQYF.

The rearrangement uses TRBV7-2 and TRBJ1-2; 10 bases line up with TRBD1. The germline CDR1 and CDR2 sequences are SGHTA and FQGNSA. The CDR3 sequence is 13 residues long. With V trimmed by 5 bases and J by 11 bases, 8 bases remained unmatched. DNA of the CDR3: TGTGCCAGCAGCATAGGACAGGGGGGAGGGTACACCTTC. As protein: CASSIGQGGGYTF.

A single count supports this clone. The chain recombines TRBV27 with TRBJ1-6; 9 bases are a match to TRBD1. This CDR3 has 15 amino acids. V shed 6 bases, J shed 7 bases, and the junction held 7 bases outside the gene matches. Germline-derived CDR1 and CDR2 are MNHEY and SMNVEV (reference sequence). The CDR3 DNA reads as TGTGCCAGCAGCCGCCGGACAGGGGAAAATTCACCCCTCCACTTT. Encoded protein: CASSRRTGENSPLHF.

The chain has TRBV7-9 and TRBJ1-3, with a weak D call TRBD1 (6 bases). The germline gives CDR1 SEHNR, CDR2 FQNEAQ (reference sequence). Trimming took 5 bases from V and 0 from J, leaving 14 bases between them. CDR3 length: 16 amino acids. In DNA form, the CDR3 reads TGTGCCAGCAGCCCCAGGCAGGGGAGCTCTGGAAACACCATATATTTT. It translates to CASSPRQGSSGNTIYF.

In nucleotides, the CDR3 is TGCGCCAGCAGCTTGGCAGGATCCGCGGCCTCCTACGAGCAGTACTTC. Amino acids: CASSLAGSAASYEQYF. The V gene is TRBV5-1, the J gene TRBJ2-7; D is ambiguous. V gave up 0 bases and J gave up 0 bases, with 13 bases separating them. CDR3 length: 16 residues. Looked up from germline, CDR1 is SGHRS and CDR2 is YFSETQ. The full variable domain, with the rest looked up from reference TRBV5-1 and TRBJ2-7, is KAGVTQTPRYLIKTRGQQVTLSCSPISGHRSVSWYQQTPGQGLQFLFEYFSETQRNKGNFPGRFSGRQFSNSRSEMNVSTLELGDSALYLCASSLAGSAASYEQYFGPGTRLTVT.

The chain links TRBV18 to TRBJ1-2; 7 bases agree with TRBD1. V dropped 1 base and J dropped 2; count of bases not matched to a gene: 7. Germline CDR1 is KGHSH and CDR2 is LQKENI. The CDR3 length is 16 residues. This CDR3 is CASSPLDRAINYGYTF. CDR3 nucleotides: TGTGCCAGCTCACCACTTGACAGGGCAATCAACTATGGCTACACCTTC.

The V and J genes are TRBV27 and TRBJ1-2; 12 bases match TRBD1. Trimming at V came to 4 bases and at J to 7 bases, leaving 16 bases not matched to a gene. Per the germline V gene, CDR1 is MNHEY and CDR2 is SMNVEV (reference sequence). CDR3 length: 18 amino acids. The CDR3, as DNA: TGTGCCAGCAGTTCTCCCTCCGGGACAGGGGGCGCCGGTATTGGCTACACCTTC. Amino acid sequence: CASSSPSGTGGAGIGYTF.

The rearrangement uses TRBV12-3 or TRBV12-4 and TRBJ1-2; the D is unclear. V lost 4 bases, J lost 8 bases, and 8 bases lay in between. This CDR3 is 11 amino acids long. The CDR3, as DNA: TGTGCCAGCAGTTCCGGATCGGGCTACACCTTC. Translation gives CASSSGSGYTF.